The 24 T cell receptor beta chains below come from one sample, sequenced in a study of blood T cell repertoires in COVID-19. Sequencing used immunoSEQ multiplex PCR; TCRdb keeps in-frame clones, though not all of them. The sample has about 200,000 clones, about 93% seen once. Sequencing was done on a sample of peripheral blood. These receptor sequences come from a man aged 25 to 40 with COVID-19, enrolled during active disease.

The chain combines TRBV10-3 with TRBJ1-1; 7 bases line up with TRBD1. The CDR3 has 14 residues. Germline V gene lookup returns CDR1 ENHRY and CDR2 SYGVKD. Trimming at V came to 2 bases and at J to 3 bases, leaving 3 bases not matched to a gene. DNA of the CDR3: TGTGCCATCAGTGAGCTGGGGACAGACACTGAAGCTTTCTTT. Translation: CAISELGTDTEAFF.

The V and J genes are TRBV4-2 and TRBJ1-2; D unresolved. The ends were cut back, 0 bases at V and 6 bases at J, with 14 bases in the middle. The CDR3 totals 15 residues. Germline-derived CDR1 and CDR2 are LGHNA and YNFKEQ. CDR3 amino acids: CASSQDGVRGDGYTF. CDR3 coding DNA: TGTGCCAGCAGCCAAGATGGGGTACGGGGTGATGGCTACACCTTC.

This chain joins TRBV5-1 and TRBJ2-6, with D possibly matching TRBD2 (6 bases). The germline V and J ends were trimmed by 5 bases and 0 bases, with 12 bases remaining between them. Germline loops: CDR1 SGHRS, CDR2 YFSETQ. This CDR3 region has 16 residues. CDR3 sequence reads: CASRQTGVSGANVLTF. The CDR3 region has the DNA TGCGCCAGCAGACAGACGGGGGTCTCTGGGGCCAACGTCCTGACTTTC.

V and J are TRBV6-5 and TRBJ2-2, with D tentatively TRBD1 (6 bases). CDR3 length equals 16 residues. V was cut by 3 bases and J by 6 bases, with 17 bases left in between. Germline V gene sequence: CDR1 MNHEY, CDR2 SVGAGI. The CDR3 DNA reads TGTGCCAGCAGTTATTTGTTGGGCAGGGGATCCGGGGAGCTGTTTTTT. Translated, it gives CASSYLLGRGSGELFF.

This chain connects TRBV5-4 to TRBJ1-2; D gene unclear. The V gene's germline CDR1 is SGHNT and CDR2 YYREEE (reference sequence). The germline V and J ends were trimmed by 2 bases and 4 bases, with 15 bases remaining between them. The CDR3 spans 15 residues. This chain's CDR3 is CASSFIGRSVYGYTF. The CDR3 coding sequence is TGTGCCAGCAGCTTTATAGGGAGGAGTGTCTATGGCTACACCTTC.

The chain carries TRBV5-1 and TRBJ2-2; D is possibly TRBD1 (6 bases). The CDR3 has 16 residues. The germline V gene encodes CDR1 SGHRS and CDR2 YFSETQ. The germline V and J ends were trimmed by 7 bases and 3 bases, with 19 bases remaining between them. For the CDR3, the DNA is TGCGCCAGCGGGAATCAGGGGTCGTGGGACACCGGGGAGCTGTTTTTT. As protein: CASGNQGSWDTGELFF. The full variable domain, in which reference TRBV5-1 and TRBJ2-2 provide the parts outside the CDR3, is KAGVTQTPRYLIKTRGQQVTLSCSPISGHRSVSWYQQTPGQGLQFLFEYFSETQRNKGNFPGRFSGRQFSNSRSEMNVSTLELGDSALYLCASGNQGSWDTGELFFGEGSRLTVL.

The chain links TRBV5-1 to TRBJ2-1; no clear D gene. The ends were cut back, 0 bases at V and 5 bases at J, with 9 bases in the middle. CDR1 and CDR2 (germline): SGHRS, YFSETQ. CDR3 size: 14 residues. The CDR3 sequence: CASSLAPNNNEQFF. The CDR3 coding sequence is TGCGCCAGCAGCTTGGCTCCGAACAACAATGAGCAGTTCTTC.

V gene TRBV6-5 combines with J gene TRBJ1-2, with a tentative D call TRBD1 (5 bases). The CDR3 is made up of 14 amino acids. From germline, CDR1 is MNHEY and CDR2 SVGAGI. V lost 0 bases and J lost 5, with 10 bases in between. The CDR3 nucleotides read TGTGCCAGCAGTTACTCGGGGCCAGTATATGGCTACACCTTC. Translating it yields CASSYSGPVYGYTF.

This rearrangement joins TRBV12-3 or TRBV12-4 to TRBJ1-1, with D unclear. The CDR3 has 11 residues. V lost 11 bases and J 9 bases, leaving 16 bases between the germline ends. The DNA for the CDR3 is TGTGCCTGGGGAGGAGACGGCAAAGCTTTCTTT. As protein: CAWGGDGKAFF.

In DNA, the CDR3 is TGCGCCAGCAGCTTGGGACAGGGGCGGGAGACCCAGTACTTC. Its protein is CASSLGQGRETQYF. This sequence joins TRBV5-1 and TRBJ2-5; 8 bases are shared with TRBD1. CDR3 size: 14 residues. Germline-derived CDR1 and CDR2 are SGHRS and YFSETQ. V gave up 0 bases and J gave up 5 bases; unmatched junction bases: 3.

This clone was seen once. This chain links TRBV6-5 with TRBJ1-1; D is perhaps TRBD1 (6 bases). The CDR3 length is 14 residues. V was cut by 1 base and J by 2 bases, with 8 bases left in between. The germline V gene has CDR1 MNHEY and CDR2 SVGAGI. CDR3 loop: CASSYYRENTEAFF. For the CDR3, the DNA is TGTGCCAGCAGTTACTACAGGGAAAACACTGAAGCTTTCTTT.

This chain links TRBV25-1 with TRBJ1-4; 10 bases fit TRBD1. CDR1 is MGHDK and CDR2 is SYGVNS in the germline V gene. V shed 5 bases and J 12 bases; nucleotides not matched to a gene: 9. CDR3 length: 14 residues. CDR3 protein: CASSTDRGRGELFF. DNA of the CDR3: TGTGCCAGCAGTACAGACAGGGGGCGCGGGGAACTGTTTTTT.

Details on this clone: The same CDR3 arises from other DNA sequences in this sample as well. This chain connects TRBV12-3 or TRBV12-4 to TRBJ1-5; 10 nucleotides line up with TRBD1. This CDR3 is built from 13 residues. Germline trimming cut 6 bases from V and 7 bases from J; bases unmatched to any gene: 3. The CDR3 reads CASRGTGVQPQHF. DNA of the CDR3: TGTGCCAGCAGGGGGACAGGGGTACAGCCCCAGCATTTT.

V is TRBV9 and J is TRBJ1-1, with TRBD1 identical over 8 bases. In germline, CDR1 is SGDLS, CDR2 YYNGEE. CDR3 length: 16 residues. The junction had 8 bases not matched to a gene; V was cut back by 4 bases and J by 0 bases. The CDR3 loop is CASSKGQGKMNTEAFF. The CDR3 DNA is TGTGCCAGCAGCAAAGGACAGGGCAAGATGAACACTGAAGCTTTCTTT.

The CDR3 DNA sequence: TGTGCCACCAGGGGGGGAGGCTATGGCTACACCTTC. Its translation is CATRGGGYGYTF. The chain is built from TRBV12-3 or TRBV12-4 and TRBJ1-2; 7 nucleotides match TRBD1. The CDR3 loop spans 12 amino acids. With 10 bases clipped from V and 4 bases from J, the junction kept 6 bases outside the gene matches.

The chain has TRBV9 and TRBJ1-4; possibly TRBD1 for D (5 bases). CDR1 SGDLS and CDR2 YYNGEE come from the germline V gene. The V end lost 0 bases, the J end lost 2 bases, and 8 bases lay between the germline ends. The CDR3 spans 15 residues. The CDR3 sequence is CASSVGQRTNEKLFF. CDR3 bases: TGTGCCAGCAGCGTAGGACAGAGGACTAATGAAAAACTGTTTTTT.

This sequence joins TRBV5-1 and TRBJ1-2; 7 bases line up with TRBD1. V was clipped by 3 bases and J by 4 bases; unmatched bases: 6. This CDR3 is built from 14 residues. In germline, CDR1 is SGHRS, CDR2 YFSETQ. CDR3 nucleotide sequence: TGCGCCAGCAGCTCGGGACAGCCGATCTATGGCTACACCTTC. It codes for CASSSGQPIYGYTF.

The V gene is TRBV18, the J gene TRBJ2-5; 11 nucleotides line up with TRBD2. The CDR3 loop spans 14 amino acids. V gave up 6 bases and J gave up 4 bases; unmatched junction bases: 4. Germline loops: CDR1 KGHSH, CDR2 LQKENI. CDR3 protein: CASSPLAGGETQYF. The CDR3 bases are TGTGCCAGCTCCCCTCTAGCGGGGGGAGAGACCCAGTACTTC.

The chain couples TRBV5-1 to TRBJ2-3, with TRBD2 as a possible D gene (6 bases). The V gene's germline CDR1 is SGHRS and CDR2 YFSETQ. Deletions cut 0 bases from V and 2 bases from J, with 10 bases between. The CDR3 spans 15 residues. CDR3 region: CASSLGTSPTDTQYF. In DNA form, the CDR3 reads TGCGCCAGCAGCTTGGGCACTAGCCCCACAGATACGCAGTATTTT.

V is TRBV7-9 and J is TRBJ2-3; weak D call: TRBD2 (5 bases). V was clipped by 1 base and J by 6 bases, with 14 bases between them. The CDR3 has 15 residues. In germline, CDR1 is SEHNR, CDR2 FQNEAQ (reference sequence). CDR3 DNA: TGTGCCAGCAGCTTAGAGGCGGGTCGTGAGGATACGCAGTATTTT. It translates to CASSLEAGREDTQYF.

The chain links TRBV20-1 to TRBJ1-5, with D tentatively TRBD1 (6 bases). V was trimmed by 3 bases and J by 1 base, leaving 16 bases between them. This CDR3 comprises 16 residues. CDR1 DFQATT and CDR2 SNEGSKA come from the germline V gene (reference sequence). The CDR3 loop reads CSASAGRGASNQPQHF. As DNA, the CDR3 is TGCAGTGCTAGTGCGGGCAGGGGCGCCAGCAATCAGCCCCAGCATTTT.

This clone has only one observation. The gene calls are TRBV20-1 and TRBJ2-1; D may be TRBD2 (5 bases). The CDR3 contains 15 residues. V dropped 3 bases and J dropped 5 bases, with 17 bases sitting between them. Per the germline V gene, CDR1 is DFQATT and CDR2 is SNEGSKA (reference sequence). The CDR3 DNA is TGCAGTGCTAGTCGGTCCACCCTGAGGGACAATGAGCAGTTCTTC. Protein sequence: CSASRSTLRDNEQFF.

V and J are TRBV7-3 and TRBJ2-6, with 8 bases identical to TRBD1. V was clipped by 4 bases and J by 0 bases; unmatched bases: 11. The V gene's germline CDR1 is SGHTA and CDR2 FQGTGA. The CDR3 spans 19 residues. The CDR3 nucleotides are TGTGCCAGCAGCTCTCCCCTGGGACAGGCAAGCTCTGGGGCCAACGTCCTGACTTTC. This sequence encodes CASSSPLGQASSGANVLTF. The entire variable domain, with the rest obtained from reference TRBV7-3 and TRBJ2-6, is as follows: GAGVSQTPSNKVTEKGKYVELRCDPISGHTALYWYRQSLGQGPEFLIYFQGTGAADDSGLPNDRFFAVRPEGSVSTLKIQRTERGDSAVYLCASSSPLGQASSGANVLTFGAGSRLTVL.

The chain links TRBV3-1 (or the pseudogene TRBV3-2) to TRBJ2-2, with 7 bases aligning to TRBD1. Germline V gene data show CDR1 as LGHDT and CDR2 as YNNKEL (reference sequence). CDR3 length: 13 amino acids. Unmatched junction bases numbered 2, after V lost 4 bases and J lost 6 bases. The chain's CDR3 is CASSRQGSGELFF. For the CDR3, the DNA is TGTGCCAGCAGCCGACAGGGATCCGGGGAGCTGTTTTTT.